This TCR beta chain was sequenced during a study of long-term antiretroviral therapy in people with HIV. Trimming removed 7 bases at V and 1 base at J, with 10 bases between. This CDR3 is 12 amino acids long. From germline, CDR1 is GTSNPN and CDR2 SVGIG (reference sequence). Study-wide findings and caveats: Repertoires with HIV possessed tighter CDR3 length spans than those of controls.

Concerning this clone itself: The target antigen is unknown.

The authors ran the immunoSEQ assay, v3.0, at survey level. TCRdb's table, derived via immunoSEQ multiplex PCR, lists solely in-frame clones and lacks some. This table holds 20,000 to 25,000 clones, approximately 76% found once. This specimen was unsorted PBMCs, taken around 1.8 years before starting antiretroviral therapy. The TCR comes from a woman in her forties with HIV. This sequence joins TRBV30 and TRBJ1-1; D gene unclear. The CDR3 DNA reads TGTGCCTCCTTCCTAGGGAACACTGAAGCTTTCTTT. Translated: CASFLGNTEAFF.